Shown below are 15 T cell receptor beta chains from a single sample sequenced in a study of T-cell memory formation after mild COVID-19. TCRdb recomputed calls from the 5' RACE reads with MiXCR, one row per CDR3 protein. The sample has under 200,000 distinct CDR3 sequences, approximately 10% seen once. The specimen sequenced was PBMCs or a T cell subset sorted from them (not recorded which). The receptor source for this set is a man younger than 35 who had mild COVID-19 (a few samples of this study predate the infection). Cell type and time point are not known.

This clonotype was seen a handful of times. For the CDR3, the DNA is TGCGCCAGCAGCCAAGAAAGACGGTCTGGGGCCAACGTCCTGACTTTC. It encodes CASSQERRSGANVLTF. The chain couples TRBV4-3 to TRBJ2-6; no clear D gene. Germline V gene sequence: CDR1 LGHNA, CDR2 YSLEER. This CDR3 contains 16 residues. V lost 0 bases, J lost 1 base, and 7 bases lay in between.

The rearrangement joins TRBV30 to TRBJ1-2, with 7 nucleotides matching TRBD1. This CDR3 spans 13 amino acids. V lost 5 bases and J lost 4; bases outside the gene matches: 7. Germline values: CDR1 GTSNPN, CDR2 SVGIG (reference sequence). The CDR3: CAWAPRGVYGYTF. DNA of the CDR3: TGTGCCTGGGCCCCCAGGGGGGTCTATGGCTACACCTTC.

The chain recombines TRBV7-2 with TRBJ2-3; 7 positions match TRBD2. Germline V lookup: CDR1 SGHTA, CDR2 FQGNSA. With 4 bases clipped from V and 0 bases from J, the junction kept 1 base outside the gene matches. The CDR3 spans 14 residues. The CDR3 region has the DNA TGTGCCAGCAGCTGGCGGGGGAGCACAGATACGCAGTATTTT. Amino acids: CASSWRGSTDTQYF.

The chain links TRBV12-3 or TRBV12-4 to TRBJ2-1; D may be TRBD1 (6 bases). V lost 2 bases and J 6 bases, leaving 11 bases between the germline ends. This CDR3 has 14 amino acids. The CDR3 spells CASSLTGNGNEQFF. CDR3 bases: TGTGCCAGCAGTTTAACAGGGAACGGCAATGAGCAGTTCTTC.

The chain uses TRBV7-6 and TRBJ2-7, with TRBD1 identical over 7 bases. J was trimmed by 2 bases and V by 11 bases; bases with no gene match: 9. The CDR3 runs 13 residues. Germline CDR1 reads SGHVS; CDR2 reads FNYEAQ. CDR3: CAPKGTDPYEQYF. The CDR3 DNA is TGTGCCCCCAAGGGGACAGATCCCTACGAGCAGTACTTC.

This clonotype was recorded many times. The chain employs TRBV19 and TRBJ2-1; maybe TRBD1 (6 bases). Germline lookup yields CDR1 LNHDA and CDR2 SQIVND (reference sequence). The CDR3 has 12 amino acids. V lost 4 bases, J lost 7 bases, and 8 bases lay in between. The CDR3 loop is CASSRQVNEQFF. The CDR3 region has the DNA TGTGCCAGTAGTAGACAGGTAAATGAGCAGTTCTTC.

This clonotype turned up a few times. This chain links TRBV12-3 or TRBV12-4 with TRBJ2-3, with TRBD1 identical over 7 bases. The CDR3 length is 13 residues. After removal of 6 bases from V and 3 bases from J, the junction contained 3 bases not matched to a gene. CDR3 region: CASRSTGTDTQYF. CDR3 DNA sequence: TGTGCCAGCAGGTCGACAGGGACAGATACGCAGTATTTT.

This clonotype was observed many times. The chain recombines TRBV29-1 with TRBJ2-5; D possibly corresponds to TRBD2 (6 bases). Germline CDR1 and CDR2: SQVTM and ANQGSEA. Trimming left V 5 bases short and J 3 bases short, with 10 bases between. This CDR3 is built from 12 residues. The chain's CDR3 is CSVRGAKETQYF. The CDR3 nucleotides read TGCAGCGTTCGCGGGGCAAAAGAGACCCAGTACTTC.

This clonotype was observed a few times. CDR3 nucleotides: TGCGCCAGCAGCTTGGCTCGGGCCCAGGAGACCCAGTACTTC. It specifies CASSLARAQETQYF. The rearrangement joins TRBV5-1 to TRBJ2-5; D gene uncertain. The CDR3 contains 14 residues. V lost 0 bases to trimming and J lost 5 bases, with 11 bases between them. CDR1 is SGHRS, CDR2 YFSETQ, per germline.

V usage is TRBV4-3 and J usage is TRBJ1-4, with D possibly matching TRBD1 (5 bases). V lost 1 base and J lost 0, with 15 bases in between. Germline loops: CDR1 LGHNA, CDR2 YSLEER. This CDR3 is built from 18 residues. DNA of the CDR3: TGCGCCAGCAGCCAAGTGAGGGGAGCTCTTGCAACTAATGAAAAACTGTTTTTT. It specifies CASSQVRGALATNEKLFF.

This clonotype showed up just a few times. The chain carries TRBV12-3 or TRBV12-4 and TRBJ1-4; D remains unclear. The CDR3 covers 14 residues. Trimming stripped 6 bases from V and 1 base from J, with 9 bases between. CDR3 loop: CASSFSLTNEKLFF. CDR3 in DNA: TGTGCCAGCAGCTTCAGTCTAACTAATGAAAAACTGTTTTTT.

This chain uses TRBV11-2 with TRBJ2-3, with D unclear. Per germline, CDR1 SGHAT and CDR2 FQNNGV. Trimming stripped 0 bases from V and 8 bases from J, with 12 bases between. The CDR3 contains 14 residues. The CDR3 region is CASSLDGLLATQYF. The CDR3, as DNA: TGTGCCAGCAGCTTAGATGGGCTGTTAGCTACGCAGTATTTT.

This chain uses TRBV6-5 with TRBJ1-1; D is perhaps TRBD1 (6 bases). CDR3 size: 15 residues. Deletions cut 0 bases from V and 4 bases from J, with 12 bases between. Germline CDR1 and CDR2: MNHEY and SVGAGI. CDR3 nucleotides: TGTGCCAGCAGTTACTCGGGGACAACGACCACTGAAGCTTTCTTT. This gives the protein CASSYSGTTTTEAFF.

Ten or more counts support this clonotype. The chain employs TRBV7-6 and TRBJ1-3; unclear D gene. Germline V gene data show CDR1 as SGHVS and CDR2 as FNYEAQ. Trimming took off 5 bases at V and 0 bases at J, with 11 bases between the two ends. The CDR3 totals 15 residues. Here the CDR3 reads CASSEGSSSGNTIYF. The CDR3 DNA sequence: TGTGCCAGCAGCGAGGGCTCATCCTCTGGAAACACCATATATTTT. Combining the CDR3 with reference TRBV7-6 and TRBJ1-3 gives the whole variable domain GAGVSQSPRYKVTKRGQDVALRCDPISGHVSLYWYRQALGQGPEFLTYFNYEAQQDKSGLPNDRFSAERPEGSISTLTIQRTEQRDSAMYRCASSEGSSSGNTIYFGEGSWLTVV.

The chain has TRBV20-1 and TRBJ2-1, with TRBD2 identical over 12 bases. The V segment lost 2 bases and the J segment 9 bases; nucleotides outside the gene matches: 5. This CDR3 is 14 amino acids long. Per the germline V gene, CDR1 is DFQATT and CDR2 is SNEGSKA (reference sequence). The DNA for the CDR3 is TGCAGTGCTAGACGACTAGCGGGAGCGGGTGAGCAGTTCTTC. Its protein product is CSARRLAGAGEQFF.